This TCR beta chain appears in the sequencing data of a study of blood T cell repertoires in COVID-19. In the study overall: Acute and convalescent COVID-19 specimens originated in the United States, Italy and Spain. From T cells, B-cell-depleted T cells, or PBMCs came the material, which was cDNA or gDNA.

V was clipped by 1 base and J by 19 bases; unmatched bases: 4. This CDR3 comprises 12 residues. Germline V gene sequence: CDR1 LGHNT, CDR2 FRNRAP. Authors' methods: Amplification from reference gene primers served as the basis for estimated nucleated cell counts. The protocol was immunoSEQ multiplex PCR, while the TCRdb copy is restricted to in-frame clones and leaves out a portion. Clonal size and the V and J genes are those of that table, whereas D and trimming came from the DNA. The sample carries roughly 100,000 clones, around 80% recorded once. V is TRBV12-5 and J is TRBJ1-6; 10 positions match TRBD1. This TCR derives from a man aged 70 or older with acute or convalescent COVID-19. The specimen sequenced was peripheral blood. In DNA form, the CDR3 reads TGTGCTAGTGGTTTGGGACAGGGGGCCGTACACTTT. Translated, it gives CASGLGQGAVHF.